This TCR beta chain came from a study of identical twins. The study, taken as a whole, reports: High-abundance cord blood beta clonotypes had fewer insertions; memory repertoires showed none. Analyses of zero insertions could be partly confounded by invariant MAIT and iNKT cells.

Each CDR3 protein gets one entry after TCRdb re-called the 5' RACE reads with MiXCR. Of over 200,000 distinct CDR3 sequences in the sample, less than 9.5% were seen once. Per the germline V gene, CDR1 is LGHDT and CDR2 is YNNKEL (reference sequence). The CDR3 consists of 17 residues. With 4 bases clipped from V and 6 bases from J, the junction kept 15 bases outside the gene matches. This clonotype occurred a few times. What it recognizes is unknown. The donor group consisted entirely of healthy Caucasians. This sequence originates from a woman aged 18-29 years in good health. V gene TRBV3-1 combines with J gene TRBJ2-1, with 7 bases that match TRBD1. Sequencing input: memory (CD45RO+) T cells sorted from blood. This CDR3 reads CASSPRLVRQGSNEQFF. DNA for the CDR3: TGTGCCAGCAGCCCCAGGCTTGTCCGACAGGGTTCCAATGAGCAGTTCTTC.